Listed below are T cell receptor beta chains from one sample, sequenced in a study of blood T cell repertoires in COVID-19. Here immunoSEQ multiplex PCR was the method, and the copy in TCRdb shows in-frame clones only, minus some. The data show about 180,000 clones, 70% to 85% seen once. The sequenced material came from peripheral blood. These TCRs come from a human donor in a cohort sampled during active COVID-19. CDR3s include the opening cysteine and the closing phenylalanine or tryptophan. D genes are given only for firm matches. Not every row has a clone size; where given, it reads once, few, many or a size class.

TRBJ1-1 TRBV4-2 few . TGTGCCAGCAGCCAATCGACAGTAGAAGCTTTCTTT CASSQSTVEAFF
TRBJ1-2 TRBV11-2 . . TGTGCCAGCAGCCCTAGGACAGTCTATGGCTACACCTTC CASSPRTVYGYTF
TRBJ2-7 TRBV29-1 . . TGCAGCGTAGAACTAGCCTACGAGCAGTACTTC CSVELAYEQYF
TRBJ2-1 TRBV2 . . TGTGCCAGCAGTGAAAGAGAGTTCAATGAGCAGTTCTTC CASSEREFNEQFF
TRBJ1-1 TRBV5-1 . TRBD1 TGCGCCAGCAGCCCGCGACAGGGAGAGACTGAAGCTTTCTTT CASSPRQGETEAFF
TRBJ1-4 TRBV18 once TRBD1 TGTGCCAGCTCACCCGACAGGGGACGGAGTGAAAAACTGTTTTTT CASSPDRGRSEKLFF
TRBJ1-4 TRBV5-1 . TRBD1 TGCGCCAGCAGCTTGGCCGAGGGGGACAGGGAGGATGAAAAACTGTTTTTT CASSLAEGDREDEKLFF
TRBJ1-2 TRBV10-3 . TRBD1 TGTGCCATCAGCACCGCCGGGACAGGGGAAGGCTACACCTTC CAISTAGTGEGYTF
TRBJ2-7 TRBV7-8 . TRBD2 TGTGCCAGCAGCTTAGAGCTAGCGGGGGGATCCAGCTCCTACGAGCAGTACTTC CASSLELAGGSSSYEQYF
TRBJ2-7 TRBV7-9 . TRBD1 TGTGCCAGCAGCTTAGCGGGACGGGACAGACGATCCTACGAGCAGTACTTC CASSLAGRDRRSYEQYF
TRBJ1-2 TRBV20-1 . . TGCAGTGCTAGTAACCAGGGTCGGGAGTGGGGCTACACCTTC CSASNQGREWGYTF
TRBJ2-1 TRBV30 . . TGTGCCTGGAGTGTACAAAGGGGCAATGAGCAGTTCTTC CAWSVQRGNEQFF
TRBJ1-2 TRBV12-3/TRBV12-4 . . TGTGCCAGCAGTTTCGGACACTTCTATGGCTACACCTTC CASSFGHFYGYTF
TRBJ1-2 TRBV19 . . TGTGCCAGTAGTATTGGGGCTGGCTACACCTTC CASSIGAGYTF
TRBJ1-2 TRBV20-1 few . TGCAGTGCCCCAGGGGATGGCTACACCTTC CSAPGDGYTF
TRBJ2-6 TRBV6-1 . TRBD1 TGTGCCAGCAGTGACAGGGGGCGTATCGGCTCTGGGGCCAACGTCCTGACTTTC CASSDRGRIGSGANVLTF
TRBJ2-3 TRBV11-2 . TRBD2 TGTGCCAGCAGCTCCGGAAGTAGCGGGGGTGGCACAGATACGCAGTATTTT CASSSGSSGGGTDTQYF
TRBJ2-7 TRBV6-5 . . TGTGCCAGCCGATTAGCGGAGGGCGAGCAGTACTTC CASRLAEGEQYF
TRBJ2-7 TRBV4-1 . TRBD1 TGCGCCAGCAGCCAAGATAGGACAGGGTACGAGCAGTACTTC CASSQDRTGYEQYF